The 6 T cell receptor beta chains listed next were all sequenced from one sample in a study of siplizumab effects on memory and regulatory T cells. Generated by immunoSEQ multiplex PCR, the TCRdb table keeps only in-frame clones and is missing some. The sample lists 95,000 to 110,000 clones, over 90% occurring once. Material for sequencing was Tregs sorted from blood. These receptors all stem from a human donor in good health.

This clone was counted once. The rearrangement links TRBV9 to TRBJ2-2; D unresolved. The CDR3 covers 12 residues. V was cut by 2 bases and J by 8 bases, with 7 bases left in between. CDR1 is SGDLS, CDR2 YYNGEE, per germline. Here the CDR3 reads CASSVPLGELFF. The DNA for the CDR3 is TGTGCCAGCAGCGTCCCCCTGGGGGAGCTGTTTTTT.

This clone was seen only once. The genes are TRBV5-8 and TRBJ2-5; 10 positions agree with TRBD1. CDR3 length equals 17 residues. Germline CDR1 reads SGHTS; CDR2 reads YDEGEE. V trimming: 4 bases; J trimming: 5 bases; junction bases outside the gene matches: 14. CDR3 DNA sequence: TGTGCCAGCAGCCCTCCCCCGGGACAGGGGCGAGGGGAGACCCAGTACTTC. As protein: CASSPPPGQGRGETQYF.

The genes are TRBV10-2 and TRBJ1-6, with 8 bases identical to TRBD1. Germline V lookup: CDR1 WSHSY, CDR2 SAAADI. V lost 2 bases and J lost 10; bases outside the gene matches: 4. The CDR3 has 14 amino acids. CDR3 nucleotides: TGCGCCAGCAGTGAGGGACAGGGAGGATCACCCCTCCACTTT. It specifies CASSEGQGGSPLHF.

The V call is TRBV7-9, the J call TRBJ2-1; D may match TRBD1 or TRBD2 (6 bases each). The V and J ends lost 7 bases and 8 bases respectively, with 15 bases between them. CDR1 and CDR2 (germline): SEHNR, FQNEAQ (reference sequence). The CDR3 has 13 residues. For the CDR3, the DNA is TGTGCCAGCACCCGAGGGGGGATCGATGAGCAGTTCTTC. It yields the protein CASTRGGIDEQFF.

This chain joins TRBV29-1 and TRBJ2-7, with D possibly being TRBD2 (7 bases). The CDR3 spans 14 residues. V lost 7 bases, J lost 5 bases, and 21 bases lay in between. CDR1 is SQVTM and CDR2 is ANQGSEA in the germline V gene. CDR3 DNA sequence: TGCAGCGCGAGACTAGCCGGGGGCCGGAACGAGCAGTACTTC. Translated, it gives CSARLAGGRNEQYF.

The V gene is TRBV5-1, the J gene TRBJ2-1; 10 bases align to TRBD2. CDR1 SGHRS and CDR2 YFSETQ come from the germline V gene. With V trimmed by 4 bases and J by 6 bases, 10 bases remained unmatched. CDR3 length: 16 amino acids. CDR3 nucleotides: TGCGCCAGCAGCCGGGGGCTAGCGGGGGCACTCAATGAGCAGTTCTTC. Translated: CASSRGLAGALNEQFF.